This T cell receptor (beta chain) appears in the sequencing data of a study of identical twins. This clonotype was seen at least ten times. Its target is unknown. Template switching added a universal primer site, and cDNA bore unique molecular identifiers. TCRdb redid the calling of the 5' RACE reads with MiXCR, one entry per CDR3 protein. The table shows a few hundred thousand distinct CDR3 sequences, with about 18% occurring only once. General study results and limits: The degree of excess twin sharing was weaker in beta out-of-frame sequences. The study found that models underestimated out-of-frame TCR alpha sharing in monozygotic twins. Partial confounding of zero-insertion analyses by invariant MAIT and iNKT cells was possible.

V gave up 1 base and J gave up 0 bases, with 7 bases separating them. Germline lookup yields CDR1 DFQATT and CDR2 SNEGSKA (reference sequence). The CDR3 is 13 amino acids. Sequenced: naive T cells sorted from blood. The genes are TRBV20-1 and TRBJ2-7; maybe TRBD1 (5 bases). The clonotype comes from a man in his forties or fifties in good health. This CDR3 is CSARGTSSYEQYF. CDR3 bases: TGCAGTGCTAGAGGGACATCCTCCTACGAGCAGTACTTC.